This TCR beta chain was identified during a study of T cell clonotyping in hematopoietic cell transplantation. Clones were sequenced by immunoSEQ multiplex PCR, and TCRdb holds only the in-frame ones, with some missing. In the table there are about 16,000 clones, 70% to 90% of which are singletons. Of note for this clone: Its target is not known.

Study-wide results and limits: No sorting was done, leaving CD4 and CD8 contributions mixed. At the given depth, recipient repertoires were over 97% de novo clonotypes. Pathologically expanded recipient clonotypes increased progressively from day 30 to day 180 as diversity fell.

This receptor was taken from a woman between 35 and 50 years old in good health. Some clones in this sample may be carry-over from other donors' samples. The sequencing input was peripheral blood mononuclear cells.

The chain's CDR3 is CATRRAARYEQYF. The DNA for the CDR3 is TGTGCCACCAGGAGGGCAGCTCGGTACGAGCAGTACTTC. The chain is built from TRBV28 and TRBJ2-7; tentatively, D is TRBD2 (6 bases). V lost 10 bases and J lost 4, with 17 bases in between. Germline CDR1 is MDHEN and CDR2 is SYDVKM. This CDR3 spans 13 amino acids.